This T cell receptor beta chain comes out of a study of blood T cell repertoires in COVID-19. Overall study: Acute and convalescent COVID-19 samples came from the United States, Italy and Spain. Nucleic acid was either cDNA or gDNA, and it came from T cells, B-cell-depleted T cells, or PBMCs.

Patients at the Seattle site were enrolled during active infection and followed longitudinally. Germline V gene lookup returns CDR1 SNHLY and CDR2 FYNNEI. The V and J ends lost 6 bases and 7 bases, in that order; junction bases with no gene match: 10. The CDR3 is 15 amino acids. Per the original methods: Nucleated cell counts were estimated from reference gene primer amplification. Only in-frame clones appear in the TCRdb table, and some are missing; sequencing was by immunoSEQ multiplex PCR. Clone size and V and J calls were adopted from that table, with D and trimming inferred from the DNA. This repertoire shows 200,000 or so clones, more than 80% found once; its top ten account for around 12%.

This chain connects TRBV2 to TRBJ2-1; 9 positions match TRBD1. Sequencing was carried out using peripheral blood. The clonotype was recovered from a woman older than 75 with COVID-19, enrolled during active disease. The CDR3 region is CASSQGQGIRNEQFF. In nucleotides, the CDR3 is TGTGCCAGCAGCCAGGGACAGGGTATCAGGAATGAGCAGTTCTTC. Full variable domain (missing parts from reference TRBV2 and TRBJ2-1): EPEVTQTPSHQVTQMGQEVILRCVPISNHLYFYWYRQILGQKVEFLVSFYNNEISEKSEIFDDQFSVERPDGSNFTLKIRSTKLEDSAMYFCASSQGQGIRNEQFFGPGTRLTVL.